A single sample is the source of the 10 T cell receptor beta chains below, sequenced in a study of T cell changes during pregnancy in multiple sclerosis. Clones were sequenced by immunoSEQ multiplex PCR, and TCRdb holds only the in-frame ones, with some missing. In the table there are 55,000 to 70,000 clones, about 90% of which are singletons. This specimen was CD4+ T cells from peripheral blood mononuclear cells, taken after pregnancy. Receptor source: a female donor with multiple sclerosis, enrolled in a pregnancy study.

The chain recombines TRBV5-1 with TRBJ2-6; tentatively, D is TRBD1 (6 bases). The CDR3 has 17 residues. Trimming took off 0 bases at V and 3 bases at J, with 13 bases between the two ends. CDR1 and CDR2 from the germline V gene are SGHRS and YFSETQ. CDR3 sequence reads: CASSLAPGADGANVLTF. The CDR3 DNA reads TGCGCCAGCAGCTTGGCCCCAGGGGCTGATGGGGCCAACGTCCTGACTTTC.

This chain uses TRBV30 with TRBJ1-2, with a weak D call TRBD1 (6 bases). The CDR3 spans 16 residues. V lost 1 base and J lost 7, with 22 bases in between. Germline V gene lookup returns CDR1 GTSNPN and CDR2 SVGIG (reference sequence). In DNA, the CDR3 is TGTGCCTGGAGTGACCCCGGTATTCGGGGGGCGCTTGGCTACACCTTC. As protein: CAWSDPGIRGALGYTF.

The chain uses TRBV5-1 and TRBJ1-4; D not certain. The CDR3 consists of 14 residues. Trimming stripped 1 base from V and 6 bases from J, with 10 bases between. Per germline, CDR1 SGHRS and CDR2 YFSETQ. CDR3 DNA sequence: TGCGCCAGCAGCTTGAACGGCGGGCATGAAAAACTGTTTTTT. This gives the protein CASSLNGGHEKLFF.

The chain recombines TRBV27 with TRBJ2-7, with 9 bases that match TRBD1. Germline lookup yields CDR1 MNHEY and CDR2 SMNVEV (reference sequence). CDR3 length equals 12 residues. V dropped 11 bases and J dropped 6; count of bases not matched to a gene: 8. The CDR3 here is CAAGDREGEQYF. CDR3 nucleotide sequence: TGTGCCGCGGGGGACAGGGAGGGCGAGCAGTACTTC.

A few counts support this clone. The chain joins TRBV5-6 to TRBJ1-2, with 7 nucleotides matching TRBD1. CDR3 length: 14 residues. Trimming took 5 bases from V and 3 from J; bases not matched to a gene: 7. Germline V CDR1 and CDR2: SGHDT, YYEEEE. Written as DNA, the CDR3 is TGTGCCAGCAGTTCACCCGGGACAGACTATGGCTACACCTTC. Its translation: CASSSPGTDYGYTF.

The chain recombines TRBV7-3 with TRBJ2-7; no definite D call. Trimming stripped 2 bases from V and 1 base from J, with 9 bases between. The CDR3 loop spans 14 amino acids. Germline V CDR1 and CDR2: SGHTA, FQGTGA. CDR3 nucleotides: TGTGCCAGCAGCTTATCCGCCAGTTCCTACGAGCAGTACTTC. Encoded protein: CASSLSASSYEQYF. Looking up the rest from reference TRBV7-3 and TRBJ2-7 gives the full variable domain: GAGVSQTPSNKVTEKGKYVELRCDPISGHTALYWYRQSLGQGPEFLIYFQGTGAADDSGLPNDRFFAVRPEGSVSTLKIQRTERGDSAVYLCASSLSASSYEQYFGPGTRLTVT.

The V and J genes are TRBV6-5 and TRBJ1-3; maybe TRBD1 (6 bases). Germline CDR1 reads MNHEY; CDR2 reads SVGAGI. The V and J ends lost 6 bases and 0 bases respectively, with 12 bases between them. The CDR3 totals 15 residues. CDR3 DNA sequence: TGTGCCAGCAGACCAGACAGGAGCTCTGGAAACACCATATATTTT. This encodes CASRPDRSSGNTIYF.

The chain recombines TRBV5-4 with TRBJ2-7; 9 bases align to TRBD1. The length of the CDR3 is 14 residues. Germline V CDR1 and CDR2: SGHNT, YYREEE (reference sequence). V lost 0 bases and J lost 3; bases outside the gene matches: 1. CDR3 residues: CASSLDRGLYEQYF. CDR3 bases: TGTGCCAGCAGCTTGGACAGGGGGCTCTACGAGCAGTACTTC.

The chain employs TRBV12-5 and TRBJ2-5; a possible D gene is TRBD1 (6 bases). Germline assignment: CDR1 LGHNT and CDR2 FRNRAP. V was pared by 6 bases and J by 4 bases, with 9 bases between. This CDR3 is 12 amino acids long. The CDR3 is CASGRGSETQYF. CDR3 in DNA: TGTGCTAGTGGCAGGGGATCAGAGACCCAGTACTTC.

The chain employs TRBV4-1 and TRBJ1-4; 11 nucleotides agree with TRBD1. The CDR3 length is 15 residues. CDR1 is MGHRA, CDR2 YSYEKL, per germline. Unmatched junction bases numbered 3, after V lost 1 base and J lost 8 bases. CDR3 bases: TGCGCCAGCAGCCAAGTGGGGACAGGGGGGGAAAAACTGTTTTTT. Protein sequence: CASSQVGTGGEKLFF.